The 32 T cell receptor beta chains presented below share a single source sample, sequenced in a study of cytomegalovirus exposure and HLA in healthy donors. PCR used 60 Vbeta primers and 13 Jbeta primers. The protocol was immunoSEQ multiplex PCR, while the TCRdb copy is restricted to in-frame clones and leaves out a portion. The sample consists of about 98,000 clones, around 70% of them appearing once. Sequenced: PBMCs. These receptors all come from a man aged 50-60 years in good health and CMV-seronegative.

V is TRBV7-9 and J is TRBJ2-5; 8 bases fit TRBD2. The length of the CDR3 is 14 residues. Per germline, CDR1 SEHNR and CDR2 FQNEAQ (reference sequence). J lost 4 bases, V lost 4 bases, and 5 bases had no gene match. The CDR3 DNA reads TGTGCCAGCAGCTCGGGACGGGGGGGAGAGACCCAGTACTTC. It is translated as CASSSGRGGETQYF.

The CDR3 bases are TGTGCCAGCAGTGGACTAGCGGGAGGCACAGATACGCAGTATTTT. This gives the protein CASSGLAGGTDTQYF. The rearrangement links TRBV6-5 to TRBJ2-3; 13 nucleotides agree with TRBD2. V shed 5 bases and J 1 base; nucleotides not matched to a gene: 0. The germline V gene has CDR1 MNHEY and CDR2 SVGAGI. CDR3 length equals 15 residues.

The CDR3 DNA is TGTGCCAGCAGCTCCCGGACTAGCGGGAGTACAGAGACCCAGTACTTC. Its translation: CASSSRTSGSTETQYF. The chain links TRBV13 to TRBJ2-5; 13 bases match TRBD2. CDR3 size: 16 residues. V lost 4 bases, J lost 4 bases, and 6 bases stayed unmatched. The germline V gene encodes CDR1 PRHDT and CDR2 FYEKMQ (reference sequence).

The gene calls are TRBV5-4 and TRBJ2-5; maybe TRBD2 (6 bases). This CDR3 contains 15 residues. V lost 0 bases and J 3 bases, leaving 12 bases between the germline ends. Germline lookup yields CDR1 SGHNT and CDR2 YYREEE (reference sequence). The CDR3 region is CASSLAVASEETQYF. The CDR3, as DNA: TGTGCCAGCAGCTTGGCGGTCGCTAGCGAAGAGACCCAGTACTTC.

CDR3 amino acids: CASRETGLANYGYTF. In DNA form, the CDR3 reads TGTGCCAGCAGAGAGACAGGACTAGCTAACTATGGCTACACCTTC. The chain employs TRBV6-6 and TRBJ1-2; D possibly corresponds to TRBD1 (6 bases). The CDR3 has 15 residues. V shed 6 bases and J shed 0 bases, with 14 bases lying between them. Germline values: CDR1 MNHNY, CDR2 SVGAGI (reference sequence).

The chain is built from TRBV9 and TRBJ2-2; D gene ambiguous. Germline V gives CDR1 SGDLS, CDR2 YYNGEE. V was cut by 4 bases and J by 8 bases, with 9 bases left in between. The CDR3 is 12 residues long. This chain's CDR3 is CASSFSIGELFF. The CDR3 DNA is TGTGCCAGCAGCTTTAGCATAGGGGAGCTGTTTTTT.

The rearrangement uses TRBV9 and TRBJ1-2; D is ambiguous. Trimming pared 5 bases from V and 1 base from J, leaving 9 bases between. The CDR3 loop spans 13 amino acids. CDR1 and CDR2 from the germline V gene are SGDLS and YYNGEE. In nucleotides, the CDR3 is TGTGCCAGCAGTCGAACAAGTAACTATGGCTACACCTTC. Residues: CASSRTSNYGYTF.

The chain links TRBV6-5 to TRBJ2-7; 8 nucleotides agree with TRBD1. The CDR3 sequence is 14 residues long. V trimming: 8 bases; J trimming: 4 bases; junction bases outside the gene matches: 10. Germline CDR1 reads MNHEY; CDR2 reads SVGAGI. The CDR3, as DNA: TGTGCCAGCCGTGACAGGGGAGGATCGTACGAGCAGTACTTC. Translation: CASRDRGGSYEQYF.

This clone showed up just a few times. The V call is TRBV10-3, the J call TRBJ2-1; D is ambiguous. The V end lost 8 bases, the J end lost 5 bases, and 7 bases lay between the germline ends. This CDR3 is 11 amino acids long. Germline V lookup: CDR1 ENHRY, CDR2 SYGVKD. CDR3 loop: CAIGRNNEQFF. Written as DNA, the CDR3 is TGTGCCATCGGCAGGAACAATGAGCAGTTCTTC.

V usage is TRBV11-2 and J usage is TRBJ2-2; TRBD2 aligns across 7 bases. The CDR3 has 15 residues. With 1 base clipped from V and 3 bases from J, the junction kept 2 bases outside the gene matches. CDR1 is SGHAT, CDR2 FQNNGV, per germline. The CDR3 is CASSLVAGDTGELFF. CDR3 bases: TGTGCCAGCAGCTTAGTTGCGGGAGACACCGGGGAGCTGTTTTTT.

V gene TRBV11-3 combines with J gene TRBJ2-3; 9 bases are shared with TRBD1. After removal of 1 base from V and 3 bases from J, the junction contained 2 bases not matched to a gene. Per germline, CDR1 SGHNT and CDR2 YENEEA. This CDR3 region has 15 residues. Here the CDR3 reads CASSLGDRDTDTQYF. CDR3 bases: TGTGCCAGCAGCTTAGGGGACAGGGATACAGATACGCAGTATTTT.

The chain has TRBV6-5 and TRBJ2-7; D not certain. Per germline, CDR1 MNHEY and CDR2 SVGAGI. The CDR3 is 15 amino acids. The V and J ends lost 2 bases and 0 bases respectively, with 11 bases between them. The CDR3: CASSYASDSSYEQYF. CDR3 nucleotide sequence: TGTGCCAGCAGTTACGCCTCCGATAGCTCCTACGAGCAGTACTTC.

In regard to this clone: A read error may produce the germline difference seen at one junction end. CDR3 amino acids: CSSSLGDSLANEKLFF. The CDR3 region has the DNA TGTTCCAGCAGCTTAGGGGACAGCCTGGCAAATGAAAAACTGTTTTTT. The J gene is TRBJ1-4, the V gene TRBV7-9; 7 nucleotides match TRBD1. This CDR3 contains 16 residues. From germline, CDR1 is SEHNR and CDR2 FQNEAQ (reference sequence).

This chain links TRBV12-1 with TRBJ1-1; TRBD1 was called by the table and not checked on the DNA. TRBV12-1 represents a pseudogene. The CDR3 has 18 amino acids. The CDR3 region is CASSYISGTGFWNTEAFF. The DNA for the CDR3 is TGTGCCAGCAGCTACATTTCCGGGACAGGGTTTTGGAACACTGAAGCTTTCTTT.

The V call is TRBV10-1, the J call TRBJ2-3; TRBD2 agrees at 11 bases. CDR1 WNHNN and CDR2 SYGVQD come from the germline V gene (reference sequence). V lost 4 bases to trimming and J lost 0 bases; unmatched junction nucleotides: 3. This CDR3 contains 16 residues. CDR3 sequence: CASSVTSGASTDTQYF. CDR3 nucleotide sequence: TGCGCCAGCAGTGTGACTAGCGGGGCTAGCACAGATACGCAGTATTTT.

The rearrangement links TRBV6-1 to TRBJ2-7; 8 nucleotides align to TRBD1. Per the germline V gene, CDR1 is MNHNS and CDR2 is SASEGT. V lost 5 bases to trimming and J lost 5 bases; unmatched junction nucleotides: 11. The length of the CDR3 is 15 residues. The CDR3 DNA reads as TGTGCCAGCAGTCGGACCGGGACAGGCTTAGACGAGCAGTACTTC. Translation: CASSRTGTGLDEQYF.

V gene TRBV19 combines with J gene TRBJ1-6; D is possibly TRBD1 (5 bases). Between the trimmed V and J ends, which lost 7 bases and 6 bases, there was a span of 16 bases. The CDR3 totals 15 residues. The V gene's germline CDR1 is LNHDA and CDR2 SQIVND (reference sequence). The DNA for the CDR3 is TGTGCCAGTACCCGTACCTACAGGACTAATTCACCCCTCCACTTT. This translates into CASTRTYRTNSPLHF.

The chain couples TRBV27 to TRBJ1-4, with 7 bases aligning to TRBD1. V gave up 2 bases and J gave up 8 bases; unmatched junction bases: 8. This CDR3 has 15 amino acids. Germline CDR1 reads MNHEY; CDR2 reads SMNVEV (reference sequence). CDR3 DNA: TGTGCCAGCAGTTTAAGGGGACAGTTCGGGGAAAAACTGTTTTTT. Encoded protein: CASSLRGQFGEKLFF.

This clone was observed a few times. The CDR3 is CASSDTGGYAGELFF. The CDR3 nucleotides read TGTGCCAGCAGCGATACAGGGGGCTATGCCGGGGAGCTGTTTTTT. This chain connects TRBV6-6 to TRBJ2-2, with 9 bases matching TRBD1. V lost 6 bases to trimming and J lost 6 bases; unmatched junction nucleotides: 8. In germline, CDR1 is MNHNY, CDR2 SVGAGI (reference sequence). The CDR3 is made up of 15 amino acids.

The chain links TRBV25-1 to TRBJ2-1, with D tentatively TRBD2 (6 bases). The CDR3 has 13 residues. The germline CDR1 and CDR2 sequences are MGHDK and SYGVNS. Trimming pared 1 base from V and 9 bases from J, leaving 10 bases between. CDR3 coding DNA: TGTGCCAGCAGTGAATCGGGGGTAACTGAGCAGTTCTTC. Translating gives CASSESGVTEQFF.

J is TRBJ2-7 and V is TRBV5-1; TRBD2 aligns across 10 bases. This CDR3 contains 16 residues. Germline-derived CDR1 and CDR2 are SGHRS and YFSETQ. After removal of 0 bases from V and 0 bases from J, the junction contained 3 bases not matched to a gene. The CDR3 sequence: CASSLGTSGSSYEQYF. The DNA for the CDR3 is TGCGCCAGCAGCTTGGGGACTAGCGGCAGCTCCTACGAGCAGTACTTC.

V gene TRBV14 combines with J gene TRBJ2-7; 10 bases align to TRBD1. The ends lost 4 bases at V and 3 bases at J; junction bases unmatched: 0. This CDR3 is 13 amino acids long. CDR1 and CDR2 (germline): SGHDN, FVKESK. The CDR3 spells CASSRTGGYEQYF. DNA of the CDR3: TGTGCCAGCAGCCGGACAGGGGGCTACGAGCAGTACTTC.

This clone appeared once. V gene TRBV6-1 combines with J gene TRBJ2-3; D perhaps matches TRBD1 (6 bases). Trimming cost V 6 bases and J 0 bases, with 7 bases left between them. In germline, CDR1 is MNHNS, CDR2 SASEGT. CDR3 length: 13 residues. The CDR3 loop is CASRDSSTDTQYF. CDR3 nucleotide sequence: TGTGCCAGCAGGGACAGTAGCACAGATACGCAGTATTTT.

V usage is TRBV7-9 and J usage is TRBJ2-3; D is uncertain. CDR3 length equals 13 residues. The V and J ends lost 5 bases and 4 bases respectively, with 10 bases between them. Per the germline V gene, CDR1 is SEHNR and CDR2 is FQNEAQ (reference sequence). The CDR3 coding sequence is TGTGCCAGCAGCCCTAGAACCTCAGATACGCAGTATTTT. This codes for CASSPRTSDTQYF.

The gene calls are TRBV9 and TRBJ2-3, with 12 positions matching TRBD2. Germline V CDR1 and CDR2: SGDLS, YYNGEE. The CDR3 consists of 18 residues. The J segment lost 4 bases and the V segment lost 2 bases, leaving 11 bases of the junction unmatched. CDR3 sequence reads: CASSVTMTSGSWADTQYF. Written as DNA, the CDR3 is TGTGCCAGCAGCGTTACCATGACTAGCGGGAGTTGGGCAGATACGCAGTATTTT.

The J gene is TRBJ2-5, the V gene TRBV5-6; 9 bases agree with TRBD1. The CDR3 consists of 16 residues. The trim removed 4 bases at V and 2 bases at J, leaving 9 bases unmatched. The germline V gene has CDR1 SGHDT and CDR2 YYEEEE. The CDR3 loop reads CASSPLVGTGQETQYF. CDR3 DNA: TGTGCCAGCAGCCCCCTCGTCGGGACAGGGCAAGAGACCCAGTACTTC.

The J gene is TRBJ2-3, the V gene TRBV5-1; TRBD2 matches at 12 bases. J lost 5 bases, V lost 4 bases, and 2 bases had no gene match. Germline CDR1 and CDR2: SGHRS and YFSETQ. This CDR3 comprises 14 residues. The CDR3 loop is CASSPTSGRDTQYF. As DNA, the CDR3 is TGCGCCAGCAGCCCGACTAGCGGGAGAGATACGCAGTATTTT. The entire variable domain, with the rest obtained from reference TRBV5-1 and TRBJ2-3, is as follows: KAGVTQTPRYLIKTRGQQVTLSCSPISGHRSVSWYQQTPGQGLQFLFEYFSETQRNKGNFPGRFSGRQFSNSRSEMNVSTLELGDSALYLCASSPTSGRDTQYFGPGTRLTVL.

The chain is built from TRBV11-1 and TRBJ1-2, with D possibly being TRBD1 (6 bases). Germline V gives CDR1 SGHAT, CDR2 FQDESV (reference sequence). The V end lost 2 bases, the J end lost 6 bases, and 13 bases lay between the germline ends. This CDR3 has 14 residues. This CDR3 reads CASSLPLGGDGYTF. DNA for the CDR3: TGTGCCAGCAGCTTACCCCTAGGGGGAGATGGCTACACCTTC.

V gene TRBV2 combines with J gene TRBJ2-5, with TRBD1 as a possible D gene (6 bases). The DNA matches TRBJ2-7 better at its end, which makes the J call doubtful. The V gene's germline CDR1 is SNHLY and CDR2 FYNNEI. The CDR3 length is 14 residues. The CDR3 DNA reads as TGTGCCAGCAGTGCGGACAGATCCTCCTACGAGCAGTACTTC. This codes for CASSADRSSYEQYF.

V usage is TRBV10-1 and J usage is TRBJ2-2, with 7 nucleotides matching TRBD1. CDR1 is WNHNN and CDR2 is SYGVQD in the germline V gene (reference sequence). V dropped 0 bases and J dropped 3; count of bases not matched to a gene: 4. The CDR3 has 16 amino acids. The chain's CDR3 is CASSESTGTDTGELFF. CDR3 in DNA: TGCGCCAGCAGTGAGTCGACAGGGACCGACACCGGGGAGCTGTTTTTT.

The J gene is TRBJ1-4, the V gene TRBV7-9; perhaps TRBD1 as D (6 bases). Trimming removed 5 bases at V and 7 bases at J, with 14 bases between. Germline assignment: CDR1 SEHNR and CDR2 FQNEAQ (reference sequence). The length of the CDR3 is 14 residues. CDR3 in amino acids: CASSRGAGGEKLFF. DNA for the CDR3: TGTGCCAGCAGCCGGGGGGCGGGAGGTGAAAAACTGTTTTTT.

The V gene is TRBV29-1, the J gene TRBJ2-5; a possible D gene is TRBD1 (6 bases). Near its end, the DNA agrees better with TRBJ2-7, so the J call may be wrong. The CDR3 has 13 residues. Germline loops: CDR1 SQVTM, CDR2 ANQGSEA. The CDR3 reads CSVAQQGPYEQYF. Written as DNA, the CDR3 is TGCAGCGTTGCTCAACAGGGTCCCTACGAGCAGTACTTC.